Listed below are T cell receptor beta chains from one sample, sequenced in a study of blood T cell repertoires in COVID-19. The assay was immunoSEQ multiplex PCR, and TCRdb's table has in-frame clones only and misses some. The sample lists tens of thousands of clones; around four fifths were seen once. Sequenced input: peripheral blood. These receptors were obtained from a human donor in a cohort sampled during active COVID-19. The CDR3 runs from the conserved cysteine through the conserved F or W. The D gene is left open where the match is weak. A clone size is listed for some rows: how often the clone was seen (once, few, many), or a class if it is expanded.

CDR3 length	clone size	D gene	V gene	J gene	CDR3 protein	CDR3 DNA
14	.	.	TRBV19	TRBJ2-2	CASRRQGGTGELFF	TGTGCCAGTAGGCGGCAGGGTGGGACCGGGGAGCTGTTTTTT
16	.	TRBD1	TRBV18	TRBJ1-3	CASSVSGTGAGNTIYF	TGTGCCAGCTCCGTTTCCGGGACAGGTGCCGGAAACACCATATATTTT
14	.	.	TRBV6-5	TRBJ2-3	CASSFQGGADTQYF	TGTGCCAGCAGTTTTCAGGGTGGGGCAGATACGCAGTATTTT
14	.	.	TRBV5-1	TRBJ1-3	CASRKETTSNTIYF	TGCGCCAGCAGGAAGGAGACGACTTCAAACACCATATATTTT
13	.	.	TRBV29-1	TRBJ1-1	CSVEDLGRGGAFF	TGCAGCGTTGAAGATTTGGGGCGGGGTGGAGCTTTCTTT
12	.	TRBD1	TRBV29-1	TRBJ2-5	CSVDRGRETQYF	TGCAGCGTTGATAGGGGGCGAGAGACCCAGTACTTC
14	.	TRBD2	TRBV5-5	TRBJ2-7	CASATSGGFYEQYF	TGTGCCAGCGCCACTAGCGGGGGGTTCTACGAGCAGTACTTC
16	.	TRBD2	TRBV3-1/TRBV3-2	TRBJ2-3	CASSQGSLGLAGGQYF	TGTGCCAGCAGCCAAGGGTCCCTGGGACTAGCGGGGGGGCAGTATTTT
13	.	.	TRBV9	TRBJ2-7	CASSVEGRGRQYF	TGTGCCAGCAGCGTAGAGGGCAGGGGACGTCAGTACTTC
15	.	.	TRBV21-1	TRBJ1-5	CASSKALGAHQPQHF	TGTGCCAGCAGCAAAGCGCTGGGGGCCCATCAGCCCCAGCATTTT
12	many	.	TRBV19	TRBJ1-1	CASSPRTARAFF	TGTGCCAGTAGCCCCCGGACAGCTCGTGCTTTCTTT
15	.	.	TRBV18	TRBJ1-1	CASSTLPAPNTEAFF	TGTGCCAGCTCAACCCTGCCTGCGCCGAACACTGAAGCTTTCTTT
17	.	.	TRBV30	TRBJ2-3	CAWSARWGPPYTDTQYF	TGTGCCTGGAGTGCCAGGTGGGGGCCCCCGTACACAGATACGCAGTATTTT
17	.	.	TRBV5-1	TRBJ2-1	CASSLELVADSYNEQFF	TGCGCCAGCAGCTTGGAATTAGTAGCGGATTCCTACAATGAGCAGTTCTTC
15	.	.	TRBV2	TRBJ2-2	CASSVKPGVAGELFF	TGTGCCAGCAGTGTAAAGCCAGGGGTAGCCGGGGAGCTGTTTTTT
14	once	.	TRBV6-5	TRBJ2-5	CASSYSYQQETQYF	TGTGCCAGCAGTTACTCGTACCAGCAAGAGACCCAGTACTTC
14	.	TRBD2	TRBV5-1	TRBJ2-7	CASRKAGRDYEQYF	TGCGCCAGCAGGAAAGCAGGGAGGGACTACGAGCAGTACTTC
14	.	.	TRBV10-1	TRBJ2-3	CASSVGPSTDTQYF	TGCGCCAGCAGTGTGGGGCCGAGCACAGATACGCAGTATTTT
15	.	.	TRBV6-1	TRBJ1-4	CASSEGGGRNEKLFF	TGTGCCAGCAGTGAAGGGGGGGGCCGTAATGAAAAACTGTTTTTT
12	.	TRBD1	TRBV2	TRBJ1-1	CASSRQGTEAFF	TGTGCCAGCAGCCGACAGGGCACTGAAGCTTTCTTT
17	.	TRBD2	TRBV19	TRBJ2-3	CASSPSMGLAGIDTQYF	TGTGCCAGTAGTCCCTCGATGGGACTAGCGGGGATAGATACGCAGTATTTT
16	.	.	TRBV30	TRBJ1-5	CAWSRGKGVNNQPQHF	TGTGCCTGGAGTAGAGGGAAGGGGGTAAACAATCAGCCCCAGCATTTT
17	few	TRBD1	TRBV7-9	TRBJ2-7	CASSPRTGIGGYYEQYF	TGTGCCAGCAGCCCCCGGACAGGGATCGGCGGATACTACGAGCAGTACTTC
14	.	TRBD1	TRBV11-3	TRBJ2-5	CASSSRTGGETQYF	TGTGCCAGCAGCTCCCGGACAGGGGGGGAGACCCAGTACTTC
15	.	TRBD1	TRBV5-1	TRBJ1-4	CASSLMTGPNEKLFF	TGCGCCAGCAGCCTGATGACAGGGCCAAATGAAAAACTGTTTTTT
15	.	TRBD1	TRBV5-1	TRBJ1-4	CASSSGTGGSEKLFF	TGCGCCAGCAGCTCAGGGACAGGGGGTAGTGAAAAACTGTTTTTT
14	.	.	TRBV5-5	TRBJ2-7	CASSMDGNSYEQYF	TGTGCCAGCAGCATGGACGGGAATTCCTACGAGCAGTACTTC
15	.	.	TRBV18	TRBJ1-5	CASSPVKQLNQPQHF	TGTGCCAGCTCACCGGTGAAACAGCTCAACCAGCCCCAGCATTTT
14	.	.	TRBV6-2/TRBV6-3	TRBJ1-1	CASSYPPGNTEAFF	TGTGCCAGCAGTTACCCCCCGGGGAACACTGAAGCTTTCTTT
15	once	.	TRBV7-9	TRBJ2-3	CASSLGGLSTDTQYF	TGTGCCAGCAGCTTAGGGGGACTTAGCACAGATACGCAGTATTTT
14	.	.	TRBV5-4	TRBJ2-5	CASSLRREEETQYF	TGTGCCAGCAGCTTGCGCAGGGAGGAAGAGACCCAGTACTTC
14	.	.	TRBV6-1	TRBJ2-5	CASSERQGSETQYF	TGTGCCAGCAGTGAACGCCAGGGATCGGAGACCCAGTACTTC
13	.	.	TRBV5-1	TRBJ1-2	CASSFWGQGGYTF	TGCGCCAGCAGCTTCTGGGGGCAGGGTGGCTACACCTTC
15	.	.	TRBV5-8	TRBJ2-7	CASSLISGNPYEQYF	TGTGCCAGCAGCCTAATATCAGGGAACCCCTACGAGCAGTACTTC
19	few	.	TRBV6-1	TRBJ2-3	CASSEVAGSQIAGQDTQYF	TGTGCCAGCAGTGAAGTTGCGGGTTCACAGATCGCGGGTCAAGATACGCAGTATTTT
16	.	.	TRBV24-1	TRBJ2-7	CATSDLDSSGRYEQYF	TGTGCCACCAGTGATTTGGACAGTTCCGGGCGCTACGAGCAGTACTTC
16	.	.	TRBV24-1	TRBJ1-5	CATSDSSGATNQPQHF	TGTGCCACCAGTGATTCCAGCGGGGCTACTAATCAGCCCCAGCATTTT
12	.	TRBD1	TRBV2	TRBJ1-6	CARGQGDSPLHF	TGTGCCAGGGGACAGGGAGATTCACCCCTCCACTTT
14	.	TRBD1	TRBV15	TRBJ1-2	CATSRRGLANHYTF	TGTGCCACCAGCAGGAGGGGGCTCGCAAACCACTACACCTTC
18	.	TRBD2	TRBV15	TRBJ2-3	CATSRVRSGLAGGDTQYF	TGTGCCACCAGCAGAGTAAGATCGGGACTAGCGGGGGGAGATACGCAGTATTTT
15	.	.	TRBV6-1	TRBJ1-3	CASSEGTVSGNTIYF	TGTGCCAGCAGTGAAGGAACAGTCTCTGGAAACACCATATATTTT
15	few	.	TRBV11-3	TRBJ2-3	CASSSPGGNTDTQYF	TGTGCCAGCAGCTCCCCGGGGGGCAACACAGATACGCAGTATTTT
15	.	TRBD1	TRBV4-1	TRBJ1-6	CASAQGGVSNSPLHF	TGCGCCAGCGCCCAGGGGGGTGTGAGTAATTCACCCCTCCACTTT
15	.	TRBD2	TRBV10-3	TRBJ2-1	CAIRALAGGRGEQFF	TGTGCCATCAGGGCCCTAGCGGGGGGGCGCGGTGAGCAGTTCTTC
14	.	.	TRBV25-1	TRBJ2-7	CASSESLRGYEQYF	TGTGCCAGCAGTGAATCCTTAAGGGGGTACGAGCAGTACTTC
19	.	TRBD1	TRBV11-3	TRBJ1-5	CASSLALPWDRDGYQPQHF	TGTGCCAGCAGCTTAGCCCTGCCCTGGGACAGGGATGGGTATCAGCCCCAGCATTTT
15	once	TRBD1	TRBV18	TRBJ1-4	CASSPSGTGHEKLFF	TGTGCCAGCTCTCCATCCGGGACAGGGCATGAAAAACTGTTTTTT
13	.	.	TRBV6-5	TRBJ1-6	CASISGLDSPLHF	TGTGCCAGCATATCCGGGTTGGATTCACCCCTCCACTTT
14	.	TRBD2	TRBV5-4	TRBJ2-3	CASSLLGGADTQYF	TGTGCCAGCAGCTTGCTCGGGGGGGCAGATACGCAGTATTTT
16	.	TRBD1	TRBV4-1	TRBJ2-5	CASRTGQGADQETQYF	TGCGCCAGCAGAACGGGACAGGGGGCGGACCAAGAGACCCAGTACTTC
16	few	.	TRBV3-1/TRBV3-2	TRBJ1-2	CASSPSKAQGIAGYTF	TGTGCCAGCAGCCCTTCAAAGGCTCAGGGAATCGCTGGCTACACCTTC
16	.	.	TRBV28	TRBJ2-1	CASTVGNGGAYNEQFF	TGTGCCAGCACCGTGGGGAACGGAGGGGCCTACAATGAGCAGTTCTTC
12	.	TRBD1	TRBV27	TRBJ2-7	CASSSGGREQYF	TGTGCCAGCAGTTCAGGGGGCAGGGAGCAGTACTTC
14	.	TRBD1	TRBV30	TRBJ1-2	CAWATGQGYYGYTF	TGTGCCTGGGCTACGGGACAGGGCTACTATGGCTACACCTTC